This is a list of T cell receptor beta chains from one sample in a study of control samples from healthy donors and cancer patients. Profiling relied on immunoSEQ multiplex PCR, and the TCRdb table lists in-frame clones only, not all of them. This sample has approximately 87,000 clones, with roughly 91% found just once. The specimen sequenced was blood. These TCRs come from a man in his fifties or sixties in good health. CDR3s include the opening cysteine and the closing phenylalanine or tryptophan. The D gene is left open where the match is weak. Clone size, where shown, is once, few, many, or a class for clones that have expanded.

abundance	v_gene	j_gene	d_gene	CDR3nt	CDR3aa
.	TRBV24-1	TRBJ1-2	.	TGTGCCACCAGTGATCCCTGGACGAACTATGGCTACACCTTC	CATSDPWTNYGYTF
.	TRBV7-9	TRBJ1-1	.	TGTGCCAGCAGCTTAAACAACCCTGAAGCTTTCTTT	CASSLNNPEAFF
.	TRBV5-1	TRBJ1-2	.	TGCGCCAGTACCCTCGACAGTGAAGGCTACACCTTC	CASTLDSEGYTF
.	TRBV6-5	TRBJ1-1	.	TGTGCCAGCAGTTACTCGATGGTGACTGAAGCTTTCTTT	CASSYSMVTEAFF
.	TRBV12-3/TRBV12-4	TRBJ1-5	.	TGTGCCAGCAGGGGTACAGGGAAGGGGCCCCAGCATTTT	CASRGTGKGPQHF
.	TRBV6-5	TRBJ2-7	TRBD2	TGTGCCAGCAGTTACAGGTCTCCAGCGGGGGCCTACGAGCAGTACTTC	CASSYRSPAGAYEQYF
.	TRBV19	TRBJ1-3	TRBD1	TGTGCCAGTAGTATTTATGGAGGGGGCAGTGGAAACACCATATATTTT	CASSIYGGGSGNTIYF
few	TRBV19	TRBJ1-3	.	TGTGCCAGTCCTGCAGCCGACTCTGGAAACACCATATATTTT	CASPAADSGNTIYF
once	TRBV3-1/TRBV3-2	TRBJ1-1	.	TGTGCCAGCAGCCAAGTAGACGGCGCTGAAGCTTTCTTT	CASSQVDGAEAFF
.	TRBV27	TRBJ1-5	TRBD1	TGTGCCAGCAACAAACAGGGGTCCGATCAGCCCCAGCATTTT	CASNKQGSDQPQHF
.	TRBV24-1	TRBJ1-5	TRBD1	TGTGCCACCAGTGATCCGACAGGGAATCCTCATCAGCCCCAGCATTTT	CATSDPTGNPHQPQHF
.	TRBV4-1	TRBJ1-5	TRBD1	TGCGCCAGCAGCCAAGGTTTACAGGGGGCAAATCAGCCCCAGCATTTT	CASSQGLQGANQPQHF
few	TRBV5-4	TRBJ1-4	TRBD1	TGTGCCAGCAGCCCCGGGACAGGGAATGAAAAACTGTTTTTT	CASSPGTGNEKLFF
.	TRBV2	TRBJ2-2	.	TGTGCCAGCAGTCACAGGGGAGGCGGGGAGCTGTTTTTT	CASSHRGGGELFF
.	TRBV30	TRBJ1-1	TRBD1	TGTGCCTGGAGTAGAGGGGGCAGAACTGAAGCTTTCTTT	CAWSRGGRTEAFF
once	TRBV5-1	TRBJ2-1	.	TGCGCCAGCAGCTTTCAAGGCGGCTCCTACAATGAGCAGTTCTTC	CASSFQGGSYNEQFF
.	TRBV2	TRBJ2-7	.	TGTGCCAGCAGTGGGGGTACGGGACGACGAGGCGAGCAGTACTTC	CASSGGTGRRGEQYF
.	TRBV5-6	TRBJ2-1	TRBD2	TGTGCCAGCAGTCAGCTAGCGGGTAGCTCCTACAATGAGCAGTTCTTC	CASSQLAGSSYNEQFF
.	TRBV10-3	TRBJ2-5	.	TGTGCCATCAGCACCCCCTCGGGAACTGAGACCCAGTACTTC	CAISTPSGTETQYF
.	TRBV6-2/TRBV6-3	TRBJ1-1	TRBD1	TGTGCCAGCAGTTGGACAGGGAACACTGAAGCTTTCTTT	CASSWTGNTEAFF
.	TRBV24-1	TRBJ1-5	.	TGTGCCACCAGTGATTGGGGCAATCAGCCCCAGCATTTT	CATSDWGNQPQHF
.	TRBV10-3	TRBJ1-5	.	TGTGCCATCAGTGAGTCAGAGTATCAGCCCCAGCATTTT	CAISESEYQPQHF
once	TRBV13	TRBJ1-3	.	TGTGCCAGCAGCCTGAAGAACACCATATATTTT	CASSLKNTIYF
.	TRBV7-6	TRBJ1-3	.	TGTGCCAGCAGCTTAGGGGGCCCCTCTGGAAACACCATATATTTT	CASSLGGPSGNTIYF
.	TRBV3-1/TRBV3-2	TRBJ1-3	.	TGTGCCAGCAGTCTCAAGGCTGCGTTGGGAAACACCATATATTTT	CASSLKAALGNTIYF
.	TRBV24-1	TRBJ2-2	TRBD1	TGTGCCACCAGTGATCCGGGACAGCCGACCGGGGAGCTGTTTTTT	CATSDPGQPTGELFF
.	TRBV19	TRBJ1-1	.	TGTGCCAGTAGTACCGGGTGGGCTGAAGCTTTCTTT	CASSTGWAEAFF
.	TRBV5-6	TRBJ1-6	.	TGTGCCAGCAGCCCGGCCCAGGGGCGTTCACCCCTCCACTTT	CASSPAQGRSPLHF
.	TRBV19	TRBJ2-1	TRBD1	TGTGCCAGCCGCCCGGGACAGGGCAATGAGCAGTTCTTC	CASRPGQGNEQFF
.	TRBV3-1/TRBV3-2	TRBJ2-1	TRBD2	TGTGCCAGCAGCCAAGTTATCTCGGCTAGCGGGGGGGACGAGCAGTTCTTC	CASSQVISASGGDEQFF
.	TRBV6-5	TRBJ1-3	.	TGTGCCAGCAGTTACGGGGCGAACTCTGGAAACACCATATATTTT	CASSYGANSGNTIYF
.	TRBV7-2	TRBJ1-4	.	TGTGCCAGCAGCTTTCGGCATAATGAAAAACTGTTTTTT	CASSFRHNEKLFF
.	TRBV7-2	TRBJ1-2	.	TGTGCCAGCAGCCTATGGGGGAATGGCTACACCTTC	CASSLWGNGYTF
.	TRBV4-1	TRBJ1-1	TRBD1	TGCGCCAGCAGCCAAGACAACCAGGGGGGCAATGAAGCTTTCTTT	CASSQDNQGGNEAFF
.	TRBV2	TRBJ1-6	.	TGTGCCAGTCAAGTGGCAGGGGTTTCTAATTCACCCCTCCACTTT	CASQVAGVSNSPLHF
.	TRBV7-9	TRBJ1-3	.	TGTGCCAGCAGCTTCTTAGGGCCTGGGGGAAACACCATATATTTT	CASSFLGPGGNTIYF
once	TRBV7-8	TRBJ2-1	.	TGTGCCAGCAGCCCTGAACACGGGAACAATGAGCAGTTCTTC	CASSPEHGNNEQFF
.	TRBV11-2	TRBJ1-4	TRBD1	TGTGCCAGCAGCGGGACAGGGGCTCGTAGTGAAAAACTGTTTTTT	CASSGTGARSEKLFF
once	TRBV27	TRBJ1-2	TRBD1	TGTGCCAGCAGTTTATCTGCAGGGGGTAACTATGGCTACACCTTC	CASSLSAGGNYGYTF
.	TRBV12-3/TRBV12-4	TRBJ1-4	.	TGTGCCAGCAGTTTTGCCGAAAAACTGTTTTTT	CASSFAEKLFF
.	TRBV6-5	TRBJ1-1	.	TGTGCCAGCAGGGTGGGGTGGGAGAACACTGAAGCTTTCTTT	CASRVGWENTEAFF
.	TRBV2	TRBJ1-6	.	TGTGCCAGCCTGGAGAGGGACCCCTCCTATAATTCACCCCTCCACTTT	CASLERDPSYNSPLHF
.	TRBV11-1	TRBJ2-5	TRBD1	TGTGCCAGCAGCATACCGACAGGGGCGGAGACCCAGTACTTC	CASSIPTGAETQYF
.	TRBV4-1	TRBJ1-1	.	TGCGCCAGCAGCCAAGAGGGGGGCACTGAAGCTTTCTTT	CASSQEGGTEAFF
.	TRBV5-6	TRBJ1-2	.	TGTGCCAGCAGCTCCCCCCAATTGCCCAGCTATGGCTACACCTTC	CASSSPQLPSYGYTF
.	TRBV5-1	TRBJ1-6	TRBD1	TGCGCCAGCAGCTTGGCCGGGACAGGGAATTCACCCCTCCACTTT	CASSLAGTGNSPLHF
once	TRBV11-2	TRBJ2-1	TRBD2	TGTGCCAGCAGCCTGCTTGGGACTAGCGGGGGGGCTCATGAGCAGTTCTTC	CASSLLGTSGGAHEQFF
.	TRBV10-3	TRBJ1-2	.	TGTGCCATCAGTGAGGGCCGCGAAAATAACTATGGCTACACCTTC	CAISEGRENNYGYTF